These T cell receptor beta chains were read from a single sample in a study of graft-versus-host responses after intestinal transplantation. Profiled with immunoSEQ multiplex PCR; TCRdb holds only in-frame clones, not every one. This sample has 90,000 to 100,000 clones, with about 84% found just once. The specimen comprised PBMCs, sampled 255 days after intestinal transplant. The receptor set was obtained from a human patient who received an intestinal transplant, so some T cells may come from the graft donor. CDR3s include the opening cysteine and the closing phenylalanine or tryptophan. D genes are given only for firm matches. A row's size may be missing; if present it is once, few, many or a size class.

v_call: TRBV6-1
clone_size: NA
j_call: TRBJ2-7
d_call: NA
cdr3_nt: TGTGCCAGCAGTGAGCGAGACAGCTCCTACGAGCAGTACTTC
cdr3_aa: CASSERDSSYEQYF

v_call: TRBV28
clone_size: NA
j_call: TRBJ1-3
d_call: TRBD1
cdr3_nt: TGTGCCAGCAGAGGGCCTGGACAGGGAGGAAACACCATATATTTT
cdr3_aa: CASRGPGQGGNTIYF

v_call: TRBV6-6
clone_size: NA
j_call: TRBJ1-5
d_call: NA
cdr3_nt: TGTGCCAGCAGTCCCTCCGGATATTATAGCAATCAGCCCCAGCATTTT
cdr3_aa: CASSPSGYYSNQPQHF

v_call: TRBV11-2
clone_size: NA
j_call: TRBJ1-2
d_call: NA
cdr3_nt: TGTGCCAGCAGCACCGACGGGGGTCTTGGCTACACCTTC
cdr3_aa: CASSTDGGLGYTF

v_call: TRBV2
clone_size: NA
j_call: TRBJ2-7
d_call: NA
cdr3_nt: TGTGCCAGCAGTCTACGCATGTCAATAGCGGCCGCGGGGGAGCAGTACTTC
cdr3_aa: CASSLRMSIAAAGEQYF

v_call: TRBV7-9
clone_size: few
j_call: TRBJ2-6
d_call: TRBD1
cdr3_nt: TGTGCCAGCAGCTCAGCAAGGACAGGGCCCGGGGCCAACGTCCTGACTTTC
cdr3_aa: CASSSARTGPGANVLTF

v_call: TRBV29-1
clone_size: NA
j_call: TRBJ2-1
d_call: NA
cdr3_nt: TGCAGCGTTGAAGATGCTCGGGTGAAGGAGCAGTTCTTC
cdr3_aa: CSVEDARVKEQFF

v_call: TRBV5-4
clone_size: NA
j_call: TRBJ2-5
d_call: NA
cdr3_nt: TGTGCCAGCAGCCAAGGAGGGCAAGAGACCCAGTACTTC
cdr3_aa: CASSQGGQETQYF

v_call: TRBV19
clone_size: NA
j_call: TRBJ1-5
d_call: NA
cdr3_nt: TGTGCCAGTAGTATGGCCGTAACGGGGCCCCAGCATTTT
cdr3_aa: CASSMAVTGPQHF

v_call: TRBV19
clone_size: NA
j_call: TRBJ2-1
d_call: NA
cdr3_nt: TGTGCCAGTATACCGCGGGGCGGAAATGAGCAGTTCTTC
cdr3_aa: CASIPRGGNEQFF

v_call: TRBV19
clone_size: NA
j_call: TRBJ2-2
d_call: TRBD2
cdr3_nt: TGTGCCTATTCAAGCGGGGGGGCGGTCGGGGAGCTGTTTTTT
cdr3_aa: CAYSSGGAVGELFF

v_call: TRBV19
clone_size: once
j_call: TRBJ1-2
d_call: NA
cdr3_nt: TGTGCCAGTAGTCCGTGGGGACGGCTCTATGGCTACACCTTC
cdr3_aa: CASSPWGRLYGYTF

v_call: TRBV10-3
clone_size: once
j_call: TRBJ2-1
d_call: TRBD1
cdr3_nt: TGTGCCATAAGTTTCGACAGGGGCGCCTACAATGAGCAGTTCTTC
cdr3_aa: CAISFDRGAYNEQFF

v_call: TRBV10-1
clone_size: NA
j_call: TRBJ1-6
d_call: NA
cdr3_nt: TGCGCCAGCACGAGACGGGAAAATTCACCCCTCCACTTT
cdr3_aa: CASTRRENSPLHF

v_call: TRBV28
clone_size: NA
j_call: TRBJ2-5
d_call: NA
cdr3_nt: TGTGCCAGCAGTTCCCCTCAGGGGGGAGAAGAGCAAGAGACCCAGTACTTC
cdr3_aa: CASSSPQGGEEQETQYF